Below, 5 T cell receptor beta chains from the same sample are listed, as sequenced in a study of Tregs in tolerant kidney transplant recipients. Data came from immunoSEQ multiplex PCR; TCRdb stores just in-frame clones and leaves some out. The sample shows about 120,000 clones, approximately 90% of them seen only once. Specimen: CD4+ T cells from blood. The receptors derive from a human donor in good health.

The chain has TRBV18 and TRBJ2-1; D call uncertain. Germline-derived CDR1 and CDR2 are KGHSH and LQKENI. Trimming removed 4 bases at V and 5 bases at J, with 9 bases between. This CDR3 is 13 amino acids long. The CDR3 here is CASSLYTDNEQFF. The DNA of the CDR3 is TGTGCCAGCTCACTTTACACGGACAATGAGCAGTTCTTC.

This chain's CDR3 is CASSLHLGGNEQFF. CDR3 sequence (DNA): TGTGCCAGCAGCTTACATCTGGGAGGCAATGAGCAGTTCTTC. V gene TRBV11-2 combines with J gene TRBJ2-1; D may be TRBD2 (6 bases). V was clipped by 2 bases and J by 6 bases, with 11 bases between them. CDR1 and CDR2 (germline): SGHAT, FQNNGV. The length of the CDR3 is 14 residues.

The chain links TRBV5-1 to TRBJ1-2; the D is unclear. The V end lost 4 bases, the J end lost 8 bases, and 12 bases lay between the germline ends. The length of the CDR3 is 12 residues. CDR1 and CDR2 from the germline V gene are SGHRS and YFSETQ. The CDR3 sequence: CASSLGFNGYTF. The CDR3 DNA reads TGCGCCAGCAGCCTGGGGTTCAACGGCTACACCTTC.

The chain joins TRBV7-2 to TRBJ1-5, with D perhaps matching TRBD1 (5 bases). There are 16 residues in the CDR3. CDR1 SGHTA and CDR2 FQGNSA come from the germline V gene. V lost 4 bases, J lost 2 bases, and 15 bases lay in between. The CDR3 bases are TGTGCCAGCAGCTCTGGGGGGAGGCAGGGCAATCAGCCCCAGCATTTT. Protein: CASSSGGRQGNQPQHF.

The sample holds one count of this clone. The chain recombines TRBV7-6 with TRBJ2-6; D is uncertain. The CDR3 totals 15 residues. Deletions cut 2 bases from V and 0 bases from J, with 5 bases between. Germline-derived CDR1 and CDR2 are SGHVS and FNYEAQ. Written as DNA, the CDR3 is TGTGCCAGCAGCTTAAGCGCCTCTGGGGCCAACGTCCTGACTTTC. It specifies CASSLSASGANVLTF.